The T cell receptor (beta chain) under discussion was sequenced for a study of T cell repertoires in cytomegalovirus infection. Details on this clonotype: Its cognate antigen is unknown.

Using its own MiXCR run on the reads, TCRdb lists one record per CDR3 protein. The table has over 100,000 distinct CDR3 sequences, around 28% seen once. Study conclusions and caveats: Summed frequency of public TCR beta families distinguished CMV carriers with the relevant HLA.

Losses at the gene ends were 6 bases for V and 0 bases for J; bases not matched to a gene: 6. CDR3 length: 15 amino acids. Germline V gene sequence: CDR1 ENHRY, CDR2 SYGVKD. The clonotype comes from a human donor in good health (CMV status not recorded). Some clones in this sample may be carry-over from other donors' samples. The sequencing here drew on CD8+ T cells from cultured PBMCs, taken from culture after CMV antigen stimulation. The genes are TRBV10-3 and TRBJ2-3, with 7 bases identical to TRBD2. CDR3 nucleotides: TGTGCCATCAGCTTCGGACTAGACAGCACAGATACGCAGTATTTT. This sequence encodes CAISFGLDSTDTQYF.